These 26 T cell receptor beta chains share one sample of origin, sequenced in a study of blood T cell repertoires in COVID-19. Profiled with immunoSEQ multiplex PCR; TCRdb holds only in-frame clones, not every one. In the table there are around 500,000 clones, 80% to 90% of which are singletons. Material: PBMCs or T cells enriched from blood (not recorded which). These receptors all stem from a woman aged 55-69 years who had recovered from COVID-19.

The chain is built from TRBV3-1 (or the pseudogene TRBV3-2) and TRBJ2-7; 11 bases line up with TRBD2. The CDR3 has 14 residues. J was trimmed by 3 bases and V by 4 bases; bases with no gene match: 2. Germline V lookup: CDR1 LGHDT, CDR2 YNNKEL (reference sequence). CDR3 bases: TGTGCCAGCAGCCGTAGCGGGGGGGACTACGAGCAGTACTTC. Translation gives CASSRSGGDYEQYF.

The chain links TRBV10-3 to TRBJ1-4, with D maybe TRBD1 (6 bases). Germline CDR1 reads ENHRY; CDR2 reads SYGVKD. Trimming removed 3 bases at V and 0 bases at J, with 11 bases between. This CDR3 is 16 amino acids long. CDR3 bases: TGTGCCATCAGTGATAGCAAGGGGGCAACTAATGAAAAACTGTTTTTT. It yields the protein CAISDSKGATNEKLFF.

The genes are TRBV7-2 and TRBJ1-2; TRBD1 matches at 7 bases. CDR3 length: 13 residues. V was clipped by 5 bases and J by 2 bases; unmatched bases: 2. Looked up from germline, CDR1 is SGHTA and CDR2 is FQGNSA. The CDR3 is CASSADRNYGYTF. The CDR3 DNA sequence: TGTGCCAGCAGCGCGGACAGGAACTATGGCTACACCTTC. The full variable domain, in which reference TRBV7-2 and TRBJ1-2 provide the parts outside the CDR3, is GAGVSQSPSNKVTEKGKDVELRCDPISGHTALYWYRQSLGQGLEFLIYFQGNSAPDKSGLPSDRFSAERTGGSVSTLTIQRTQQEDSAVYLCASSADRNYGYTFGSGTRLTVV.

This clone is a singleton in its sample. The genes are TRBV27 and TRBJ1-5; 9 positions match TRBD1. The CDR3 sequence is 16 residues long. With 6 bases clipped from V and 0 bases from J, the junction kept 6 bases outside the gene matches. Germline V lookup: CDR1 MNHEY, CDR2 SMNVEV (reference sequence). In nucleotides, the CDR3 is TGTGCCAGCAGCCGAACAGGGGGCTATAGCAATCAGCCCCAGCATTTT. It yields the protein CASSRTGGYSNQPQHF.

The J gene is TRBJ2-1, the V gene TRBV6-5, with 13 bases aligning to TRBD2. The CDR3 length is 15 residues. Germline trimming cut 2 bases from V and 10 bases from J; bases unmatched to any gene: 5. Germline values: CDR1 MNHEY, CDR2 SVGAGI. CDR3 loop: CASSYQGLAGSEQFF. The CDR3 coding sequence is TGTGCCAGCAGTTACCAGGGACTAGCGGGGTCGGAGCAGTTCTTC.

The chain combines TRBV11-3 with TRBJ2-1; the D gene is possibly TRBD1 (5 bases). The V end lost 3 bases, the J end lost 4 bases, and 13 bases lay between the germline ends. The CDR3 is made up of 15 amino acids. Germline V lookup: CDR1 SGHNT, CDR2 YENEEA. The CDR3 region has the DNA TGTGCCAGCAGCTTCGAGGCAGGGATTTACAATGAGCAGTTCTTC. It is translated as CASSFEAGIYNEQFF.

This clone has just one count. The V and J genes are TRBV5-1 and TRBJ1-2, with D possibly being TRBD1 (5 bases). CDR1 is SGHRS and CDR2 is YFSETQ in the germline V gene. The CDR3 runs 13 residues. V lost 4 bases, J lost 3 bases, and 10 bases lay in between. The DNA of the CDR3 is TGCGCCAGCAGCCGGACACGTTACTATGGCTACACCTTC. Its protein product is CASSRTRYYGYTF.

The CDR3 sequence is CASSPGGTSYNSPLHF. CDR3 nucleotide sequence: TGTGCCAGCAGTCCGGGGGGGACCTCTTATAATTCACCCCTCCACTTT. This chain connects TRBV27 to TRBJ1-6, with D maybe TRBD1 (5 bases). Trimming cost V 5 bases and J 4 bases, with 15 bases left between them. CDR3 length: 16 residues. CDR1 and CDR2 from the germline V gene are MNHEY and SMNVEV (reference sequence).

The gene calls are TRBV29-1 and TRBJ1-2; 7 bases fit TRBD1. CDR3 length equals 13 residues. Trimming at V came to 2 bases and at J to 2 bases, leaving 2 bases not matched to a gene. Germline assignment: CDR1 SQVTM and CDR2 ANQGSEA. This chain's CDR3 is CSVEPTGNYGYTF. The CDR3 nucleotides are TGCAGCGTTGAACCGACAGGGAACTATGGCTACACCTTC.

The gene calls are TRBV7-9 and TRBJ2-5, with TRBD1 as a possible D gene (5 bases). Looked up from germline, CDR1 is SEHNR and CDR2 is FQNEAQ (reference sequence). The CDR3 is 14 amino acids. Between the trimmed V and J ends, which lost 5 bases and 5 bases, there was a span of 15 bases. CDR3 nucleotide sequence: TGTGCCAGCAGCCCCCTACAGGCTTGGGAGACCCAGTACTTC. Its protein is CASSPLQAWETQYF. The entire variable domain, with the rest obtained from reference TRBV7-9 and TRBJ2-5, is as follows: DTGVSQNPRHKITKRGQNVTFRCDPISEHNRLYWYRQTLGQGPEFLTYFQNEAQLEKSRLLSDRFSAERPKGSFSTLEIQRTEQGDSAMYLCASSPLQAWETQYFGPGTRLLVL.

This chain uses TRBV28 with TRBJ1-6; no clear D gene. Trimming shortened V by 1 base and J by 10 bases, and 14 bases separated the two germline ends. The CDR3 is made up of 15 amino acids. Germline CDR1 is MDHEN and CDR2 is SYDVKM. CDR3 nucleotides: TGTGCCAGCAGTTTATCTGGCGGGGTCTGGTCACCCCTCCACTTT. It specifies CASSLSGGVWSPLHF. Complete variable domain (other parts from reference TRBV28 and TRBJ1-6): DVKVTQSSRYLVKRTGEKVFLECVQDMDHENMFWYRQDPGLGLRLIYFSYDVKMKEKGDIPEGYSVSREKKERFSLILESASTNQTSMYLCASSLSGGVWSPLHFGNGTRLTVT.

This clone has a handful of counts. V is TRBV6-6 and J is TRBJ2-7; 7 bases match TRBD1. Per germline, CDR1 MNHNY and CDR2 SVGAGI (reference sequence). J gave up 6 bases and V 0 bases, and 2 bases lay outside the gene matches. The length of the CDR3 is 13 residues. The CDR3 DNA reads TGTGCCAGCAGTTACTCGACAGGGTTCGAGCAGTACTTC. Its protein product is CASSYSTGFEQYF.

Comments on this clone: Different DNA sequences within this sample yield the same CDR3. The V call is TRBV19, the J call TRBJ2-2; 7 bases line up with TRBD1. The CDR3 has 15 amino acids. With 1 base clipped from V and 2 bases from J, the junction kept 1 base outside the gene matches. Germline CDR1 reads LNHDA; CDR2 reads SQIVND (reference sequence). The CDR3 bases are TGTGCCAGTAGTATAGGGGACAGAAACACCGGGGAGCTGTTTTTT. Its protein product is CASSIGDRNTGELFF.

V gene TRBV27 combines with J gene TRBJ1-5; D is undetermined. Germline V gene data show CDR1 as MNHEY and CDR2 as SMNVEV (reference sequence). CDR3 length: 17 amino acids. The V end lost 1 base, the J end lost 0 bases, and 13 bases lay between the germline ends. CDR3 loop: CASSLLDFRLSNQPQHF. In nucleotides, the CDR3 is TGTGCCAGCAGTTTATTGGACTTTCGACTTAGCAATCAGCCCCAGCATTTT.

This clone was found once. This chain connects TRBV11-3 to TRBJ2-1, with 9 bases aligning to TRBD2. The trim removed 3 bases at V and 7 bases at J, leaving 7 bases unmatched. The CDR3 spans 15 residues. Germline loops: CDR1 SGHNT, CDR2 YENEEA. In nucleotides, the CDR3 is TGTGCCAGCAGCTTTGCGGGGGGGCCTATAAATGAGCAGTTCTTC. This gives the protein CASSFAGGPINEQFF. The whole variable domain, filled in from reference TRBV11-3 and TRBJ2-1, reads EAGVVQSPRYKIIEKKQPVAFWCNPISGHNTLYWYLQNLGQGPELLIRYENEEAVDDSQLPKDRFSAERLKGVDSTLKIQPAELGDSAVYLCASSFAGGPINEQFFGPGTRLTVL.

This chain joins TRBV9 and TRBJ1-4; 7 positions match TRBD1. V was clipped by 2 bases and J by 7 bases; unmatched bases: 8. Germline loops: CDR1 SGDLS, CDR2 YYNGEE. The CDR3 spans 15 residues. The DNA of the CDR3 is TGTGCCAGCAGCGTCCACAGGGGCCGGGGTGAAAAACTGTTTTTT. Translation: CASSVHRGRGEKLFF.

This chain links TRBV6-1 with TRBJ1-1; 9 nucleotides align to TRBD1. V gave up 5 bases and J gave up 2 bases; unmatched junction bases: 6. This CDR3 is built from 15 residues. Germline V lookup: CDR1 MNHNS, CDR2 SASEGT. CDR3 loop: CASSFTTGGNTEAFF. In DNA, the CDR3 is TGTGCCAGCAGTTTTACTACAGGGGGCAACACTGAAGCTTTCTTT.

The chain recombines TRBV24-1 with TRBJ1-5; tentative D call: TRBD1 (5 bases). The length of the CDR3 is 15 residues. Trimming took 4 bases from V and 2 from J, leaving 11 bases between them. The germline CDR1 and CDR2 sequences are KGHDR and SFDVKD. The CDR3 DNA sequence: TGTGCCACCAGTGACCAAGGGGTTGGCAATCAGCCCCAGCATTTT. Its protein is CATSDQGVGNQPQHF.

The chain carries TRBV15 and TRBJ1-4; tentative D call: TRBD1 (5 bases). This CDR3 contains 18 residues. CDR1 and CDR2 from the germline V gene are LNHNV and YYDKDF (reference sequence). V shed 1 base and J shed 1 base, with 16 bases lying between them. The CDR3, as DNA: TGTGCCACCAGCAGAGGGGGGAGGGGTTCGGGAACTAATGAAAAACTGTTTTTT. Translation gives CATSRGGRGSGTNEKLFF.

The table lists this clone with a few counts. The V gene is TRBV30, the J gene TRBJ2-3, with D maybe TRBD2 (6 bases). Germline V gene lookup returns CDR1 GTSNPN and CDR2 SVGIG (reference sequence). The CDR3 runs 16 residues. V was clipped by 5 bases and J by 0 bases, with 18 bases between them. The DNA for the CDR3 is TGTGCCTGGGCTTCCGAAGGCGGGGATAGCACAGATACGCAGTATTTT. Its translation is CAWASEGGDSTDTQYF. Using reference TRBV30 and TRBJ2-3 for the parts outside the CDR3, the full variable domain is SQTIHQWPATLVQPVGSPLSLECTVEGTSNPNLYWYRQAAGRGLQLLFYSVGIGQISSEVPQNLSASRPQDRQFILSSKKLLLSDSGFYLCAWASEGGDSTDTQYFGPGTRLTVL.

The rearrangement uses TRBV4-1 and TRBJ1-1, with a tentative D call TRBD1 (5 bases). Germline CDR1 and CDR2: MGHRA and YSYEKL. V was clipped by 5 bases and J by 0 bases, with 19 bases between them. This CDR3 contains 17 residues. CDR3 loop: CASSKSPPGLLNTEAFF. The CDR3 nucleotides read TGCGCCAGCAGCAAAAGCCCCCCGGGACTGTTGAACACTGAAGCTTTCTTT.

V and J are TRBV7-2 and TRBJ2-1; D is perhaps TRBD1 (8 bases). Germline values: CDR1 SGHTA, CDR2 FQGNSA. The CDR3 is made up of 15 amino acids. V lost 5 bases to trimming and J lost 5 bases, with 16 bases between them. This chain's CDR3 is CASSQQGGPNNEQFF. CDR3 DNA sequence: TGTGCCAGCAGCCAACAGGGGGGGCCAAACAATGAGCAGTTCTTC.

CDR3 coding DNA: TGTGCCAGCAGCTTGGGACATTTAGGCTACACCTTC. It is translated as CASSLGHLGYTF. V gene TRBV5-5 combines with J gene TRBJ1-2; no reliable D call. The CDR3 contains 12 residues. V lost 0 bases, J lost 8 bases, and 8 bases lay in between. CDR1 is SGHKS and CDR2 is YYEKEE in the germline V gene (reference sequence).

The chain couples TRBV19 to TRBJ2-7; D is possibly TRBD2 (5 bases). There are 15 residues in the CDR3. Trimming took off 1 base at V and 7 bases at J, with 17 bases between the two ends. Germline assignment: CDR1 LNHDA and CDR2 SQIVND (reference sequence). The CDR3 reads CASSIVRGSSGEQYF. The CDR3 DNA reads as TGTGCCAGTAGTATAGTCCGGGGATCTTCGGGGGAGCAGTACTTC.

Written as DNA, the CDR3 is TGCGCCAGCAGGCCCGGGACTAGCGGCACAGATACGCAGTATTTT. It codes for CASRPGTSGTDTQYF. The J gene is TRBJ2-3, the V gene TRBV4-1; 10 nucleotides align to TRBD2. The germline V gene encodes CDR1 MGHRA and CDR2 YSYEKL. This CDR3 comprises 15 residues. The J segment lost 1 base and the V segment lost 6 bases, leaving 4 bases of the junction unmatched.

The chain joins TRBV6-5 to TRBJ2-3; TRBD1 might be the D (6 bases). Deletions cut 6 bases from V and 4 bases from J, with 14 bases between. The CDR3 spans 14 residues. CDR1 is MNHEY, CDR2 SVGAGI, per germline. The CDR3 here is CASRLGGLADTQYF. Here the CDR3 DNA reads TGTGCCAGCAGGTTAGGGGGTTTGGCAGATACGCAGTATTTT.